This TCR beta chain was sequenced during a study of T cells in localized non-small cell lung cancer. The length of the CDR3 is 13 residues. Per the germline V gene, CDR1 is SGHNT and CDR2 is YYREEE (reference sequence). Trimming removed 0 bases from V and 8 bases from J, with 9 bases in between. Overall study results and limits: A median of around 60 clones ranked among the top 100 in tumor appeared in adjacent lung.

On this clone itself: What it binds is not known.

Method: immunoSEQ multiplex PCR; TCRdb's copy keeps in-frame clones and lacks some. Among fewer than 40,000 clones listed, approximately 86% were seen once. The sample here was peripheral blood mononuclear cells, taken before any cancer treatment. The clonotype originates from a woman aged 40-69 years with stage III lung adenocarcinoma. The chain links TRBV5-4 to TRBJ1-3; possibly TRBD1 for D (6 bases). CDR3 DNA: TGTGCCAGCAGCTTGGACAGGGTTCACACCATATATTTT. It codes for CASSLDRVHTIYF. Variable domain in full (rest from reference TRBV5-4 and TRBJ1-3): ETGVTQSPTHLIKTRGQQVTLRCSSQSGHNTVSWYQQALGQGPQFIFQYYREEENGRGNFPPRFSGLQFPNYSSELNVNALELDDSALYLCASSLDRVHTIYFGEGSWLTVV.